This T cell receptor beta chain was obtained from a study of OX40 agonist ivuxolimab in advanced cancers. About the study: Every patient in dose escalation had hepatocellular carcinoma, melanoma, renal cell or head and neck cancer.

The assay was immunoSEQ multiplex PCR, and TCRdb's table has in-frame clones only and misses some. The table records over 60,000 clones, roughly 80% of them present only once. Researchers took blood at baseline, on cycle 4 day 1, and on cycle 7 day 1. Notes on the study in general: The study found among the lowest clonal expansion in partial responders at 0.1-3.0 mg/kg.

Worth noting for this clone: Its antigen is not identified.

CDR3 length equals 10 residues. Germline CDR1 MNHNS, CDR2 SASEGT. V lost 11 bases, J lost 7 bases, and 8 bases lay in between. V gene TRBV6-1 combines with J gene TRBJ1-4, with D perhaps TRBD1 (6 bases). The receptor comes from an adult with an advanced solid tumor such as melanoma, head and neck, liver or kidney cancer. Sequenced here: CD4+ or CD8+ T cells sorted from blood, sampled in a trial of the OX40 agonist ivuxolimab. In DNA form, the CDR3 reads TGTGCCGGAGGGGGTGAAAAACTGTTTTTT. Protein: CAGGGEKLFF.